This TCR beta chain came from a study of blood T cells in healthy people across ages (dated by TCRdb to 2015 to 2017). With respect to the entire study: Template switching captured roughly one uniquely barcoded TCR beta cDNA molecule per two T cells in model experiments. Donors were grouped into four age groups: young (average about 15 years), middle-aged (39), aged (approximately 67) and long-lived (just over 80). Age-related changes in TCR beta repertoire diversity were measured in the study by deep sequencing normalized with unique cDNA molecular identifiers. To avoid experimental bias, donors of different ages were distributed randomly across sequencing lanes. Two additional independent replicas of 1 million unique cDNA reads from the same blood draw were analyzed for two donors (one aged 18 to 29 and one aged 80 or older).

CDR3 length: 14 amino acids, cysteine to phenylalanine. Solely the CDR3 DNA is kept, with 42 bases framed from the first base. As encoded in the germline V gene (reference sequence), CDR1 is DFQATT while CDR2 is SNEGSKA. V is clipped by 1 base and J by 7 bases, and the sequence between their germline boundaries is 17 bases long. Overall study outcomes, separate from this receptor: Because profiling used bulk unsorted PBMCs, naive and antigen-experienced compartments could not be compared conclusively. Because the CMV infection status of the donors was unknown, age-related changes in expanded clonotypes may potentially have been confounded. Estimates of total diversity based on one million sequenced T cells were regarded as lower bounds and as underestimates. As age increased, observed TCR beta diversity per million T cells dropped in a roughly linear way, and a significant reduction was already evident by age 40. The long-lived group showed more naive CD4+ T cells, fewer expanded clones and increased TCR diversity than the aged group, suggesting age selection. There was a strong correlation between observed TCR beta diversity and the percentage of naive T cells measured by flow cytometry.

Donors were 40 or so systemically healthy Caucasian individuals from Russia aged 6 to 90 years. Each donor gave roughly 11 milliliters of peripheral blood, drawn into EDTA-treated Vacutainer tubes. Ficoll-Paque density-gradient centrifugation was used to isolate PBMCs, with at least 6.5 million obtained per sample. Trizol reagent was used to extract total RNA from the PBMCs, yielding at least 6 micrograms per sample. The percentages of naive CD45RAhigh/CD27high T cells were determined by flow cytometry on a PBMC aliquot from every donor. Worth noting for this clonotype: Its antigen is currently not known. Base qualities are not provided; no much larger clone lies one nucleotide away.

The library relied on 5' RACE. Sequencer: Illumina HiSeq 2500. A second PCR of about 7 to 12 cycles was run with a J-beta primer mix and a sample-barcoded 5' primer. Each TCR beta cDNA molecule received a unique molecular identifier from a template-switch 5' adaptor carrying 12 random nucleotides. At least 2.5 million CDR3-containing paired-end reads were obtained from each sample. The Mint cDNA synthesis kit, primed by a TRBC-specific oligonucleotide, was used to synthesize first-strand cDNA from all RNA. Following uracil-DNA glycosylase treatment, all cDNA underwent a first 18-cycle PCR with the universal primers M1SS and BC2_uni_R. From the authors' description of their analysis: Normalization of each sample was performed by random selection of 1 million high-quality reads, each carrying a distinct molecular identifier. Reads with shared molecular identifiers were discarded instead of being binned into consensus sequences. MiTCR, with a Q25 quality threshold and the strictest error-elimination algorithm, was used for CDR3 identification, clonotype clustering and error correction. A nonparametric unseen species model with Euler transformation was used to estimate a lower bound on total TCR beta diversity. The raw public data were reprocessed by TCRdb itself: fastp quality trimming at Q25, MiXCR clonotype calling, in-frame beta chains only. CDR3 protein duplicates are merged, each entry listing the most common genes and DNA. TCRdb's processing, not the authors', yielded these V and J calls. The sample yields 650,000 to 800,000 distinct CDR3 sequences; more than 40% were counted once. Of the sample, around 21% is held by the ten largest clones.

This receptor was identified in a man in his sixties in good health. Input material: blood. The rearrangement combines TRBV20-1 with TRBJ2-7; the D gene is perhaps TRBD2, on 7 matching bases. At the DNA level, the sequence is TGCAGTGCTAGAGCCGCGGGGGCGGTAAGGGAGCAGTACTTC. Its amino acids are CSARAAGAVREQYF.